Following are 15 T cell receptor beta chains from one sample sequenced in a study of T cell repertoires in cytomegalovirus infection. TCRdb re-derived calls from the reads in MiXCR, one entry per CDR3 protein. The data show approximately 500,000 distinct CDR3 sequences, with about 11% seen just once and roughly 10% held by the top ten. The sequenced sample consisted of PBMCs. These receptors originate from a human donor in good health (CMV status not recorded). Some clones in this sample may be carry-over from other donors' samples.

The J gene is TRBJ2-1, the V gene TRBV12-3 or TRBV12-4; 9 bases agree with TRBD2. V shed 3 bases, J shed 10 bases, and the junction held 10 bases outside the gene matches. There are 15 residues in the CDR3. The CDR3 loop reads CASSLRLAGTVEQFF. The DNA for the CDR3 is TGTGCCAGCAGTTTGCGGCTAGCGGGGACCGTAGAGCAGTTCTTC.

This clonotype was observed at least ten times. The chain joins TRBV5-1 to TRBJ2-1, with TRBD2 matching 10 bases. This CDR3 has 20 amino acids. With 0 bases clipped from V and 0 bases from J, the junction kept 12 bases outside the gene matches. CDR1 and CDR2 from the germline V gene are SGHRS and YFSETQ. The CDR3 region is CASSLAGGTSDVISYNEQFF. DNA of the CDR3: TGCGCCAGCAGCTTGGCCGGAGGGACTAGCGATGTGATCTCCTACAATGAGCAGTTCTTC.

This clonotype was recorded at least ten times. The chain recombines TRBV7-9 with TRBJ2-1, with D tentatively TRBD2 (5 bases). CDR1 and CDR2 (germline): SEHNR, FQNEAQ (reference sequence). This CDR3 spans 12 amino acids. V shed 0 bases and J shed 8 bases, with 5 bases lying between them. The CDR3 coding sequence is TGTGCCAGCAGCTTAGCGAGGGATGAGCAGTTCTTC. It specifies CASSLARDEQFF.

This clonotype was seen ten or more times. CDR3 in DNA: TGTGCCAGCAGCTTACTGGGCGGGGCGCCGAGCGAGCAGTACTTC. This sequence encodes CASSLLGGAPSEQYF. The V call is TRBV7-6, the J call TRBJ2-7, with D tentatively TRBD2 (6 bases). V gave up 2 bases and J gave up 6 bases, with 17 bases separating them. The germline V gene has CDR1 SGHVS and CDR2 FNYEAQ. The CDR3 contains 15 residues.

This clonotype was picked up many times. The chain uses TRBV10-3 and TRBJ2-7, with TRBD1 matching over 9 bases. This CDR3 is built from 15 residues. CDR1 ENHRY and CDR2 SYGVKD come from the germline V gene. V trimming: 4 bases; J trimming: 3 bases; junction bases outside the gene matches: 7. The DNA for the CDR3 is TGTGCCATCAGTGTCCTCCGGGACAGGGTCTACGAGCAGTACTTC. It encodes CAISVLRDRVYEQYF.

This clonotype was detected ten times or more. The J gene is TRBJ1-1, the V gene TRBV7-9, with D possibly matching TRBD1 (6 bases). The V and J ends lost 5 bases and 2 bases respectively, with 33 bases between them. CDR1 and CDR2 (germline): SEHNR, FQNEAQ (reference sequence). This CDR3 comprises 21 residues. The CDR3 coding sequence is TGTGCCAGCAGCGGAGAACGTTGGGACAACCTTCAACAGCCGGATAACACTGAAGCTTTCTTT. Amino acid sequence: CASSGERWDNLQQPDNTEAFF. Full variable domain (rest looked up from reference TRBV7-9 and TRBJ1-1): DTGVSQNPRHKITKRGQNVTFRCDPISEHNRLYWYRQTLGQGPEFLTYFQNEAQLEKSRLLSDRFSAERPKGSFSTLEIQRTEQGDSAMYLCASSGERWDNLQQPDNTEAFFGQGTRLTVV.

This clonotype was seen a handful of times. CDR3 sequence: CASSTRQGGHYGYTF. Here the CDR3 DNA reads TGTGCCAGCAGCACCCGACAGGGTGGACACTATGGCTACACCTTC. This chain uses TRBV13 with TRBJ1-2; 7 bases align to TRBD1. From germline, CDR1 is PRHDT and CDR2 FYEKMQ (reference sequence). The CDR3 is 15 residues long. V was clipped by 5 bases and J by 3 bases; unmatched bases: 9.

The rearrangement uses TRBV9 and TRBJ1-1; no definite D call. V was pared by 0 bases and J by 4 bases, with 10 bases between. Germline V lookup: CDR1 SGDLS, CDR2 YYNGEE. This CDR3 contains 14 residues. The CDR3 protein is CASSVEELGTEAFF. DNA of the CDR3: TGTGCCAGCAGCGTAGAAGAGCTAGGCACTGAAGCTTTCTTT.

The CDR3 loop is CSVIKETQYF. DNA of the CDR3: TGCAGCGTCATTAAGGAGACCCAGTACTTC. The chain uses TRBV29-1 and TRBJ2-5; D gene ambiguous. V was cut by 6 bases and J by 5 bases, with 7 bases left in between. Germline loops: CDR1 SQVTM, CDR2 ANQGSEA. This CDR3 is built from 10 residues.

This clonotype has ten or more counts. The V call is TRBV19, the J call TRBJ1-1; no clear D. Per germline, CDR1 LNHDA and CDR2 SQIVND (reference sequence). With 4 bases removed from V and 7 bases from J, the gap between germline ends came to 22 bases. This CDR3 has 16 amino acids. The CDR3 nucleotides are TGTGCCAGTAGTACGTCGGTCGAAGAAAGGTTTGGTGAAGCTTTCTTT. Its translation is CASSTSVEERFGEAFF.

Only a few counts were recorded for this clonotype. The chain uses TRBV2 and TRBJ1-1, with no clear D. The CDR3 is 13 residues long. The V and J ends lost 1 base and 10 bases respectively, with 13 bases between them. CDR1 and CDR2 (germline): SNHLY, FYNNEI. The DNA for the CDR3 is TGTGCCAGCAGTGAAGAGTCCCGTGGTGGAGCTTTCTTT. Residues: CASSEESRGGAFF.

A word on this clonotype: Germline is not matched at one junction end, which may reflect a read error. The genes are TRBV29-1 and TRBJ1-1; possibly TRBD1 for D (6 bases). Germline assignment: CDR1 SQVTM and CDR2 ANQGSEA. The CDR3 consists of 11 residues. CDR3 nucleotide sequence: TGCAGCGTAGAAGGGGGAGTTGAAGCTTTCTTT. It is translated as CSVEGGVEAFF.

This clonotype showed up many times. The chain couples TRBV20-1 to TRBJ2-5; 8 nucleotides line up with TRBD1. CDR1 is DFQATT, CDR2 SNEGSKA, per germline (reference sequence). The V and J ends lost 2 bases and 5 bases, in that order; junction bases with no gene match: 4. The CDR3 runs to 13 residues. CDR3 in DNA: TGCAGTGCTAGACGGACAGGGCACGAGACCCAGTACTTC. Translation: CSARRTGHETQYF.

The J gene is TRBJ1-5, the V gene TRBV19; no firm D call. The germline CDR1 and CDR2 sequences are LNHDA and SQIVND (reference sequence). V dropped 6 bases and J dropped 3 bases, with 12 bases sitting between them. The CDR3 is made up of 14 amino acids. In DNA, the CDR3 is TGTGCCAGTAGCATCATGGGTTCCAATCAGCCCCAGCATTTT. Translated: CASSIMGSNQPQHF.

The table lists this clonotype with a few counts. This chain joins TRBV6-5 and TRBJ2-6; D uncertain. The germline gives CDR1 MNHEY, CDR2 SVGAGI. V lost 6 bases, J lost 3 bases, and 9 bases lay in between. The CDR3 loop spans 14 amino acids. In nucleotides, the CDR3 is TGTGCCAGCAGGGTAGCAGGTGGGGCCAACGTCCTGACTTTC. Its translation: CASRVAGGANVLTF.